The 2 T cell receptor beta chains below were found in one sample sequenced in a study of T cell repertoires in cytomegalovirus infection. Which antigens these TCRs recognize remains unknown. TCRdb called the reads again in MiXCR, with one record for every CDR3 protein. The table has roughly 78,000 distinct CDR3 sequences, roughly 37% seen once. This specimen consisted of CD8+ T cells from cultured PBMCs, obtained from culture after CMV antigen stimulation. The receptors were gathered from a human donor in good health (CMV status not recorded). Some clones in this sample may be carry-over from other donors' samples.

This clonotype was counted a single time. Relative to the germline gene, one junction end is altered; a read error may explain this. This chain uses TRBV4-1 with TRBJ2-3, with 8 bases identical to TRBD2. The CDR3 covers 16 residues. Germline assignment: CDR1 MGHRA and CDR2 YSYEKL. Here the CDR3 reads CASSQDPSGYTDTQYF. The CDR3 DNA reads as TGTGCCAGCAGCCAAGACCCTAGCGGGTACACAGATACGCAGTATTTT.

Only one count was recorded for this clonotype. The V call is TRBV7-6, the J call TRBJ2-2; possibly TRBD1 for D (5 bases). The germline V and J ends were trimmed by 4 bases and 4 bases, with 10 bases remaining between them. Germline V gene sequence: CDR1 SGHVS, CDR2 FNYEAQ. This CDR3 region has 14 residues. In nucleotides, the CDR3 is TGTGCCAGCAGCTCCAGGGAAGCCACCGGGGAGCTGTTTTTT. It codes for CASSSREATGELFF.